Presented here are 25 T cell receptor beta chains from one specimen sequenced in a study of PD-1 blockade in mismatch repair-deficient tumors. Profiled with immunoSEQ multiplex PCR; TCRdb holds only in-frame clones, not every one. Here the sample spans about 68,000 clones, approximately 78% being singletons. Sequenced material: peripheral blood, taken 2 weeks after starting pembrolizumab. These receptors came from an adult with mismatch repair-deficient cancer.

V usage is TRBV7-2 and J usage is TRBJ1-2, with 8 bases fitting TRBD1. V trimming: 1 base; J trimming: 6 bases; junction bases outside the gene matches: 7. Germline lookup yields CDR1 SGHTA and CDR2 FQGNSA. The CDR3 runs to 15 residues. The CDR3 DNA follows: TGTGCCAGCAGCTTAGAGTTCCGGGACAGGAATGGCTACACCTTC. Its protein product is CASSLEFRDRNGYTF.

This sequence joins TRBV5-1 and TRBJ2-3, with 10 bases aligning to TRBD1. This CDR3 has 19 residues. The V and J ends lost 2 bases and 0 bases, in that order; junction bases with no gene match: 12. The germline V gene has CDR1 SGHRS and CDR2 YFSETQ. The CDR3 sequence is CASSFPGQGRLSSTDTQYF. The CDR3 DNA is TGCGCCAGCAGCTTCCCGGGACAGGGGAGATTATCTAGCACAGATACGCAGTATTTT.

This rearrangement joins TRBV19 to TRBJ1-5; TRBD1 might be the D (6 bases). Trimming removed 4 bases from V and 1 base from J, with 14 bases in between. This CDR3 region has 16 residues. Germline V gene data show CDR1 as LNHDA and CDR2 as SQIVND (reference sequence). The CDR3 here is CASSTEGGFSNQPQHF. In DNA form, the CDR3 reads TGTGCCAGTAGTACGGAGGGGGGTTTCAGCAATCAGCCCCAGCATTTT.

The chain recombines TRBV27 with TRBJ1-2; D might be TRBD1 (5 bases). The germline V and J ends were trimmed by 8 bases and 3 bases, with 16 bases remaining between them. The CDR3 is 14 residues long. The V gene's germline CDR1 is MNHEY and CDR2 SMNVEV (reference sequence). CDR3: CASHPQGGDYGYTF. The DNA for the CDR3 is TGTGCCAGCCATCCCCAGGGCGGCGACTATGGCTACACCTTC.

This clone was seen a few times. The chain uses TRBV10-2 and TRBJ2-5; tentatively, D is TRBD1 (8 bases). Trimming shortened V by 7 bases and J by 3 bases, and 18 bases separated the two germline ends. The V gene's germline CDR1 is WSHSY and CDR2 SAAADI. The CDR3 spans 15 residues. This chain's CDR3 is CASMGGDRRKETQYF. The CDR3 coding sequence is TGCGCCAGCATGGGAGGGGACAGGCGGAAAGAGACCCAGTACTTC.

The count of this clone is one. The chain couples TRBV19 to TRBJ2-3, with D possibly matching TRBD2 (5 bases). CDR1 LNHDA and CDR2 SQIVND come from the germline V gene (reference sequence). The CDR3 consists of 15 residues. Trimming pared 5 bases from V and 1 base from J, leaving 13 bases between. The CDR3 region has the DNA TGTGCCAGTAGTTCCGCGGGTGTCGGCACAGATACGCAGTATTTT. Its protein product is CASSSAGVGTDTQYF.

The chain couples TRBV14 to TRBJ2-7; TRBD1 is a possible D gene (6 bases). There are 15 residues in the CDR3. The V end was cut by 2 bases, the J end by 3 bases, with 14 bases between. Germline CDR1 and CDR2: SGHDN and FVKESK. The DNA for the CDR3 is TGTGCCAGCAGCCAACTACAGGGAAGGAACTACGAGCAGTACTTC. Translating gives CASSQLQGRNYEQYF.

The genes are TRBV27 and TRBJ2-5; D gene unclear. This CDR3 is built from 16 residues. Germline CDR1 is MNHEY and CDR2 is SMNVEV (reference sequence). Deletions cut 4 bases from V and 2 bases from J, with 17 bases between. CDR3 sequence: CASSSDRAGPQETQYF. CDR3 DNA: TGTGCCAGCAGTTCGGATCGGGCCGGACCTCAAGAGACCCAGTACTTC.

V is TRBV2 and J is TRBJ2-5, with 8 bases lining up with TRBD2. CDR1 and CDR2 from the germline V gene are SNHLY and FYNNEI. The junction had 7 bases not matched to a gene; V was cut back by 5 bases and J by 2 bases. CDR3 size: 15 residues. The CDR3 loop is CASSPGLAEQETQYF. The CDR3 DNA is TGTGCCAGCAGTCCCGGACTAGCTGAACAAGAGACCCAGTACTTC. Based on the CDR3 plus reference TRBV2 and TRBJ2-5, the full variable domain is EPEVTQTPSHQVTQMGQEVILRCVPISNHLYFYWYRQILGQKVEFLVSFYNNEISEKSEIFDDQFSVERPDGSNFTLKIRSTKLEDSAMYFCASSPGLAEQETQYFGPGTRLLVL.

The V call is TRBV6-4, the J call TRBJ2-1; 10 bases match TRBD2. The CDR3 is made up of 15 amino acids. In germline, CDR1 is MRHNA, CDR2 SNTAGT. The junction had 7 bases not matched to a gene; V was cut back by 6 bases and J by 5 bases. The chain's CDR3 is CASRGGTSGNNEQFF. In nucleotides, the CDR3 is TGTGCCAGCAGGGGAGGCACTAGCGGGAACAATGAGCAGTTCTTC.

The chain couples TRBV6-1 to TRBJ1-2; the D gene is possibly TRBD1 (5 bases). CDR1 MNHNS and CDR2 SASEGT come from the germline V gene. Trimming shortened V by 3 bases and J by 4 bases, and 15 bases separated the two germline ends. The CDR3 totals 15 residues. CDR3 nucleotides: TGTGCCAGCAGTGAGAAACGAGAGGGACCCTATGGCTACACCTTC. It specifies CASSEKREGPYGYTF.

V is TRBV5-6 and J is TRBJ1-2, with D possibly TRBD1 on 5 matching bases. Per germline, CDR1 SGHDT and CDR2 YYEEEE. This CDR3 comprises 14 residues. Trimming took 0 bases from V and 2 from J, leaving 8 bases between them. Here the CDR3 DNA reads TGTGCCAGCAGCTTGGGGGACCAAAACTATGGCTACACCTTC. This sequence encodes CASSLGDQNYGYTF.

V is TRBV29-1 and J is TRBJ1-5; D possibly corresponds to TRBD1 (5 bases). This CDR3 is built from 13 residues. Per germline, CDR1 SQVTM and CDR2 ANQGSEA. V lost 4 bases and J lost 3, with 10 bases in between. CDR3 DNA sequence: TGCAGCGTTGGCCAGGGTCCCAATCAGCCCCAGCATTTT. Amino acid sequence: CSVGQGPNQPQHF.

The genes are TRBV19 and TRBJ2-2; no firm D call. Germline V gene lookup returns CDR1 LNHDA and CDR2 SQIVND (reference sequence). This CDR3 has 13 amino acids. The germline V and J ends were trimmed by 6 bases and 0 bases, with 5 bases remaining between them. The CDR3 DNA follows: TGTGCCAGTAGCCACCCGAACACCGGGGAGCTGTTTTTT. It codes for CASSHPNTGELFF.

J is TRBJ1-5 and V is TRBV6-1; D might be TRBD1 (5 bases). The CDR3 is made up of 12 amino acids. V lost 7 bases and J 6 bases, leaving 10 bases between the germline ends. Germline V gives CDR1 MNHNS, CDR2 SASEGT. CDR3 residues: CASTGTGQPQHF. In DNA form, the CDR3 reads TGTGCCAGCACAGGGACTGGTCAGCCCCAGCATTTT.

This chain joins TRBV19 and TRBJ2-2; D uncertain. V gave up 7 bases and J gave up 9 bases, with 9 bases separating them. This CDR3 is 11 amino acids long. The germline CDR1 and CDR2 sequences are LNHDA and SQIVND (reference sequence). Here the CDR3 reads CASMFGRELFF. Here the CDR3 DNA reads TGTGCCAGTATGTTCGGGCGGGAGCTGTTTTTT. The full variable domain, completed using reference TRBV19 and TRBJ2-2, is DGGITQSPKYLFRKEGQNVTLSCEQNLNHDAMYWYRQDPGQGLRLIYYSQIVNDFQKGDIAEGYSVSREKKESFPLTVTSAQKNPTAFYLCASMFGRELFFGEGSRLTVL.

The CDR3 here is CASSLESAPHGTIYF. The CDR3 nucleotides are TGTGCCAGCAGCTTAGAGTCCGCGCCACACGGGACCATATATTTT. The chain combines TRBV7-2 with TRBJ1-3; no reliable D call. The V gene's germline CDR1 is SGHTA and CDR2 FQGNSA. V lost 1 base and J lost 10, with 17 bases in between. The CDR3 runs to 15 residues.

The genes are TRBV7-2 and TRBJ2-2; 9 nucleotides agree with TRBD2. The germline V gene encodes CDR1 SGHTA and CDR2 FQGNSA. V gave up 2 bases and J gave up 7 bases; unmatched junction bases: 5. The CDR3 contains 15 residues. CDR3 amino acids: CASSLLAGRIGELFF. As DNA, the CDR3 is TGTGCCAGCAGCTTACTAGCGGGAAGAATCGGGGAGCTGTTTTTT. Looking up the rest from reference TRBV7-2 and TRBJ2-2 gives the full variable domain: GAGVSQSPSNKVTEKGKDVELRCDPISGHTALYWYRQSLGQGLEFLIYFQGNSAPDKSGLPSDRFSAERTGGSVSTLTIQRTQQEDSAVYLCASSLLAGRIGELFFGEGSRLTVL.

The chain recombines TRBV14 with TRBJ2-7, with D possibly matching TRBD2 (6 bases). Germline V lookup: CDR1 SGHDN, CDR2 FVKESK. Trimming removed 0 bases at V and 0 bases at J, with 9 bases between. The CDR3 runs to 15 residues. The CDR3 sequence: CASSQEGGTSYEQYF. As DNA, the CDR3 is TGTGCCAGCAGCCAAGAGGGCGGGACCTCCTACGAGCAGTACTTC.

The chain has TRBV5-1 and TRBJ2-1; a possible D gene is TRBD2 (6 bases). The germline gives CDR1 SGHRS, CDR2 YFSETQ. V lost 4 bases to trimming and J lost 3 bases, with 8 bases between them. The CDR3 is 13 amino acids. This chain's CDR3 is CASSPTSYNEQFF. DNA for the CDR3: TGCGCCAGCAGCCCGACTAGCTACAATGAGCAGTTCTTC. The variable domain in full, with the rest retrieved from reference TRBV5-1 and TRBJ2-1, is KAGVTQTPRYLIKTRGQQVTLSCSPISGHRSVSWYQQTPGQGLQFLFEYFSETQRNKGNFPGRFSGRQFSNSRSEMNVSTLELGDSALYLCASSPTSYNEQFFGPGTRLTVL.

This clone was counted once. V usage is TRBV13 and J usage is TRBJ2-1, with 7 bases matching TRBD1. This CDR3 has 16 residues. CDR1 is PRHDT, CDR2 FYEKMQ, per germline (reference sequence). V lost 4 bases, J lost 0 bases, and 6 bases stayed unmatched. The CDR3 DNA is TGTGCCAGCAGCTCCAAGGGGGCCGGCTCCTACAATGAGCAGTTCTTC. Its translation is CASSSKGAGSYNEQFF.

This clone occurred a few times. The sample contains more than one DNA sequence encoding this CDR3. This sequence joins TRBV4-1 and TRBJ2-1; unclear D gene. V dropped 0 bases and J dropped 2 bases, with 2 bases sitting between them. The CDR3 consists of 13 residues. Germline assignment: CDR1 MGHRA and CDR2 YSYEKL. This CDR3 is CASSQDPYNEQFF. In nucleotides, the CDR3 is TGCGCCAGCAGCCAAGATCCCTACAATGAGCAGTTCTTC.

This chain uses TRBV10-2 with TRBJ1-2; no reliable D call. The V end lost 2 bases, the J end lost 5 bases, and 9 bases lay between the germline ends. This CDR3 region has 13 residues. The germline gives CDR1 WSHSY, CDR2 SAAADI. CDR3 region: CASSEVRQYGYTF. The DNA of the CDR3 is TGCGCCAGCAGTGAGGTGCGCCAGTATGGCTACACCTTC.

The chain links TRBV19 to TRBJ1-5, with D possibly TRBD1 on 5 matching bases. Trimming left V 4 bases short and J 2 bases short, with 18 bases between. Germline loops: CDR1 LNHDA, CDR2 SQIVND (reference sequence). The CDR3 length is 17 residues. The DNA of the CDR3 is TGTGCCAGTAGTAGAACCTCGGGGGGTAAACGCAATCAGCCCCAGCATTTT. Translating gives CASSRTSGGKRNQPQHF.

This clone was seen just once. The rearrangement uses TRBV5-8 and TRBJ1-5; D remains unclear. This CDR3 has 14 amino acids. V was clipped by 1 base and J by 5 bases, with 10 bases between them. Per germline, CDR1 SGHTS and CDR2 YDEGEE. Written as DNA, the CDR3 is TGTGCCAGCAGCTTGAGGCCTTTTTATCAGCCCCAGCATTTT. Its protein is CASSLRPFYQPQHF.